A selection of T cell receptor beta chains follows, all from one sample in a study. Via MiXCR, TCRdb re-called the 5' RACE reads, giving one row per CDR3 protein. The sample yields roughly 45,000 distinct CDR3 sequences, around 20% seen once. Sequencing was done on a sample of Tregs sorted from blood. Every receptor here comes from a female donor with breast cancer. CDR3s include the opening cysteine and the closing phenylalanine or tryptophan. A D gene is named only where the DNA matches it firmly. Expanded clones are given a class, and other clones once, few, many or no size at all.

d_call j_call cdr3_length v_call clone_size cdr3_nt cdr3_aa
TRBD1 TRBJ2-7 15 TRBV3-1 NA TGTGCCAGCAGCCCGCCCGGGACAGGGGGAATCGAGCAGTACTTC CASSPPGTGGIEQYF
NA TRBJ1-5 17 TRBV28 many TGTGCCAGCATTCAAGGGGGGCTGACTGGGAGCAATCAGCCCCAGCATTTT CASIQGGLTGSNQPQHF
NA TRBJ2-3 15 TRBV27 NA TGTGCCAGCAGCCGAGGACAAGCTGGAGGAGATACGCAGTATTTT CASSRGQAGGDTQYF
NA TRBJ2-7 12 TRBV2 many TGTGCCAGCAGGGTCGGATACTACGAGCAGTACTTC CASRVGYYEQYF
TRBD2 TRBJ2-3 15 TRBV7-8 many TGTGCCAGCAGCTTAGGGGGACTAAGCACAGATACGCAGTATTTT CASSLGGLSTDTQYF
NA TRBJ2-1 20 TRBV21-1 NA TGTGCCAGCAGCAAATCCACTAGCGGGAGGACCTACAGCTCCTACAATGAGCAGTTCTTC CASSKSTSGRTYSSYNEQFF
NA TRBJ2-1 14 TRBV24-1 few TGTGCCACCAGTGATTTGCATCCCGACAATGAGCAGTTCTTC CATSDLHPDNEQFF
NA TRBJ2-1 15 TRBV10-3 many TGTGCCATCAGTGAGGGGGGGAATTCCTACAATGAGCAGTTCTTC CAISEGGNSYNEQFF
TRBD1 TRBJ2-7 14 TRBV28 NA TGTGCCGTAAACTCTGGGGACAGAACCTACGAGCAGTACTTC CAVNSGDRTYEQYF
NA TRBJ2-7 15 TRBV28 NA TGTGCCAGCAGTTTTTCCGCAGGGGACTCCTACGAGCAGTACTTC CASSFSAGDSYEQYF
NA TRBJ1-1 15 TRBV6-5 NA TGTGCCAGCAGTTACTCGGGGGGCACTAGCACTGAAGCTTTCTTT CASSYSGGTSTEAFF
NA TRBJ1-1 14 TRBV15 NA TGTGCCACCAGCAGAGTGCCGGGGAGCACTGAAGCCTTCTTT CATSRVPGSTEAFF
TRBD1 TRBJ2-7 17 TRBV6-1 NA TGTGCCAGCAGTGACCCGGGACGGCGAACAGGGGCCTACGAGCAGTACTTC CASSDPGRRTGAYEQYF
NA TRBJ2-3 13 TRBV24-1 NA TGTGCCACCAGTACGGGGCTGACAGATACGCAGTATTTT CATSTGLTDTQYF
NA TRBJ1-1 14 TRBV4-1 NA TGCGCCAGCAGTCGATCCGACGAAAACACTGAAGCTTTCTTT CASSRSDENTEAFF
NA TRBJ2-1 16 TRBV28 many TGTGCCAGCAGTTTATTTGGAGGGGGGCTCGACAATGAGCAGTTCTTC CASSLFGGGLDNEQFF
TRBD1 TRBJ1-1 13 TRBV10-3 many TGTGCCACGCGGGGACAGCCGAACACTGAAGCTTTCTTT CATRGQPNTEAFF
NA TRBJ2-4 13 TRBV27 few TGTGCCAGCAGAGATTCGGGGGCGAACATTCAGTACTTC CASRDSGANIQYF
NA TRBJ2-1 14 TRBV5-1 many TGCGCCAGCAAGGACGGTGGCTCCTACAATGAGCAGTTCTTC CASKDGGSYNEQFF
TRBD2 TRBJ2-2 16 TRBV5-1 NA TGCGCCAGCAGCCTAGGGACTAGCGGGAGCACCGGGGAGCTGTTTTTT CASSLGTSGSTGELFF
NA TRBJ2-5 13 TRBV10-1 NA TGCGCCAGCAGCGGACCGAATTTAGAGACCCAGTACTTC CASSGPNLETQYF
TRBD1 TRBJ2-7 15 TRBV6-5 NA TGTGCCAGCAGTTACTTGTCGACAGGGCACTACGAGCAGTACTTC CASSYLSTGHYEQYF
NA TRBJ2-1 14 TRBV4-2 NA TGTGCCAGCAGTCAATCCGGACTCAACAATGAGCAGTTCTTC CASSQSGLNNEQFF
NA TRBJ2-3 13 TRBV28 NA TGTGCCAGCAGTTTAATTGGTCCAGATACGCAGTATTTT CASSLIGPDTQYF
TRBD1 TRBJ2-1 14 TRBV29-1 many TGCAGCGGAGGGACAGGGGGGACCTACAATGAGCAGTTCTTC CSGGTGGTYNEQFF
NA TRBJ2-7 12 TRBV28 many TGTGCCAGCGGGGCAGGGGCCTACGAGCAGTACTTC CASGAGAYEQYF
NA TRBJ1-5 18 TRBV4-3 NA TGCGCCAGCAGCCAAGATCTCCGACTAGCGGGAGTTACAGATACGCAGCATTTT CASSQDLRLAGVTDTQHF
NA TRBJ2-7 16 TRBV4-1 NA TGCGCCAGCGGCCCGAATTGGCCGGGAGTGGTCTACGAGCAGTACTTC CASGPNWPGVVYEQYF
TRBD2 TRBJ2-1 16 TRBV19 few TGTGCCAGTAGTACTATAGCGGGAGTCTCCTACAATGAGCAGTTCTTC CASSTIAGVSYNEQFF
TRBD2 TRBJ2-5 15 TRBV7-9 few TGTGCCAGCGGGGGCCGCGGGGGGGAGCGAGAGACCCAGTACTTC CASGGRGGERETQYF
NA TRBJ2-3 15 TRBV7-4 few TGTGCCAGCAGCCCGCATGGCCTTTACACAGATACGCAGTATTTT CASSPHGLYTDTQYF
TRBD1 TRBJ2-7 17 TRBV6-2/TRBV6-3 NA TGTGCCAGCAGTTGGGACAAGGGACAGCTTCCCTCCTACGAGCAGTACTTC CASSWDKGQLPSYEQYF
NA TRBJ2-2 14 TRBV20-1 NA TGCAGTGCTACCGGGCCCGGAGGTCCCGGGGAGCTGTTTTTT CSATGPGGPGELFF
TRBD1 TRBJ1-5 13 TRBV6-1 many TGTGCCAGCAGACAGGGGAATCATCAGCCCCAGCATTTT CASRQGNHQPQHF
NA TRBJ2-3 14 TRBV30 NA TGTGCCTGGAGTGTACTTGGGGGTTCGGATACGCAGTATTTT CAWSVLGGSDTQYF
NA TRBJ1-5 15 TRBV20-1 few TGCAGTGCTAGAGATGAACGGGTTAGCAATCAGCCCCAGCATTTT CSARDERVSNQPQHF
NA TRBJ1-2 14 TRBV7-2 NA TGTACCAACAGGTATAACCGGGACATAGGTGGCTACACCTTC CTNRYNRDIGGYTF
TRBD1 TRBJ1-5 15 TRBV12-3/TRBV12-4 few TGTGCCAGCAGTCGGGACAGGGTAAGGGATCAGCCCCAGCATTTT CASSRDRVRDQPQHF
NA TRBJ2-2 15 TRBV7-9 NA TGTACCAGCAGCTTAATGCTAGCTGGTAGCGGGGAGCTGTTTTTT CTSSLMLAGSGELFF
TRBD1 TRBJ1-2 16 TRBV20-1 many TGCAGTGCTACCCCAATCAGGACAGGAACCCACTATGGCTACACCTTC CSATPIRTGTHYGYTF
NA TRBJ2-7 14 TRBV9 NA TGTGCCAACAGCTCGAACGGGGACTCCTACGAGCAGTACTTC CANSSNGDSYEQYF
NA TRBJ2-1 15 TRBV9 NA TGTGCCAACAGCCCCCGCCGTGTTTCTTACAATGAGCAGTTCTTC CANSPRRVSYNEQFF
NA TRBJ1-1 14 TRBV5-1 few TGCGCCAGCAGCTTGGCGGGGTCGAACACTGAAGCTTTCTTT CASSLAGSNTEAFF
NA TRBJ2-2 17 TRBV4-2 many TGTGCCAGCAGCCAAGTCGGGGCTAGCGAGAACACCGGGGAGCTGTTTTTT CASSQVGASENTGELFF
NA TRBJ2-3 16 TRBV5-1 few TGCGCCAGCAGCTTGGAAGGGGCTGCTGCTGGAGATACGCAGTATTTT CASSLEGAAAGDTQYF
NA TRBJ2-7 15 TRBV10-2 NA TGCGCCAGCAATACGGGGGAGAGGGGTCGGTACGAGCAGTACTTC CASNTGERGRYEQYF
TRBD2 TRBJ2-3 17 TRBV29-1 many TGCAGCGTTGAAGATCTTCTACTAGCGGGGGGCACAGATACGCAGTATTTT CSVEDLLLAGGTDTQYF
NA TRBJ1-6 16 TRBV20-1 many TGCAGTGCTAGAGATGTCGAGGGCCTCTATAATTCACCCCTCCACTTT CSARDVEGLYNSPLHF
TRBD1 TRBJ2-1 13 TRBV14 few TGTGCCAGCAGACGACAGGGAACCAATGAGCAGTTCTTC CASRRQGTNEQFF
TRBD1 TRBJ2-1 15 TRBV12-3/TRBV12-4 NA TGTGCCAGCAGTGTACCGGGACAGGGTAGGGATGAGCAGTTCTTC CASSVPGQGRDEQFF
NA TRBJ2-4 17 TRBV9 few TGTGCCAGCAGTCGAGGTGGTGGGGGGACCTCCAAAAACATTCAGTACTTC CASSRGGGGTSKNIQYF
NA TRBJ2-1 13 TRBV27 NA TGTGCCAGCAGTTTACTTACGGGCGATGAGCAGTTCTTC CASSLLTGDEQFF
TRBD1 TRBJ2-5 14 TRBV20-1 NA TGCGGTGCTAGGGGAGGACAGGGTCAAGAGACCCAGTACTTC CGARGGQGQETQYF
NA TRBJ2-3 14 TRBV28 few TGTGCCAGCAGGCAACCGGGACTCCTGACTACGCAGTATTTT CASRQPGLLTTQYF
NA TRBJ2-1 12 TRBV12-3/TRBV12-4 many TGTGCCAGCTTCGACTCCTACAATGAGCAGTTCTTC CASFDSYNEQFF
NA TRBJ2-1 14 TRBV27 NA TGTGCCAGCAGTTTATCTTCCAATTACAATGAGCAGTTCTTC CASSLSSNYNEQFF
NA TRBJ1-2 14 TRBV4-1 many TGCGCCAGCACCCAAACAAAGGGAAACTATGGCTACACCTTC CASTQTKGNYGYTF
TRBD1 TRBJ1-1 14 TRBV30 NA TGTACCTGGAGTATGACAGGGGGCCTGGCTGAAGCTTTCTTT CTWSMTGGLAEAFF